The 10 T cell receptor beta chains given below trace back to one sample, sequenced in a study of blood T cell repertoires in COVID-19. Here immunoSEQ multiplex PCR was the method, and the copy in TCRdb shows in-frame clones only, minus some. Of approximately 140,000 clones listed, roughly four fifths were seen once; the top ten hold over 12%. The sequenced sample was peripheral blood. The receptors were sampled from a human donor with acute or convalescent COVID-19. The donor label of this sample is uncertain.

This clone was counted only a few times. This chain joins TRBV19 and TRBJ1-1, with D hard to call. The CDR3 has 14 residues. Per germline, CDR1 LNHDA and CDR2 SQIVND (reference sequence). V was shortened by 5 bases and J by 14 bases, with 24 bases between the two germline ends. In nucleotides, the CDR3 is TGTGCCAGTAGTCCCGGTTCCGATGGGAGGAATTGGTTCTTT. Translating gives CASSPGSDGRNWFF.

This rearrangement joins TRBV7-9 to TRBJ2-5; TRBD2 aligns across 8 bases. CDR1 SEHNR and CDR2 FQNEAQ come from the germline V gene (reference sequence). V lost 5 bases, J lost 2 bases, and 4 bases stayed unmatched. The CDR3 loop spans 14 amino acids. CDR3 DNA: TGTGCCAGCAGCACAGGCGGGGGGCAAGAGACCCAGTACTTC. Translated: CASSTGGGQETQYF.

The chain combines TRBV25-1 with TRBJ1-1; 7 bases are a match to TRBD1. Trimming removed 4 bases from V and 8 bases from J; junction bases left unmatched: 1. From germline, CDR1 is MGHDK and CDR2 SYGVNS. This CDR3 contains 11 residues. DNA of the CDR3: TGTGCCAGCAGTGCGACAGGGGAAGCTTTCTTT. Translated, it gives CASSATGEAFF.

V gene TRBV6-5 combines with J gene TRBJ1-5; D unclear. Germline V CDR1 and CDR2: MNHEY, SVGAGI. The V end lost 0 bases, the J end lost 3 bases, and 9 bases lay between the germline ends. The CDR3 has 15 residues. The CDR3 is CASSYSSQNNQPQHF. Here the CDR3 DNA reads TGTGCCAGCAGTTACTCGTCTCAGAACAATCAGCCCCAGCATTTT.

The rearrangement joins TRBV7-9 to TRBJ1-2; 7 positions agree with TRBD1. The trim removed 5 bases at V and 7 bases at J, leaving 10 bases unmatched. Per germline, CDR1 SEHNR and CDR2 FQNEAQ (reference sequence). CDR3 length: 14 amino acids. The CDR3: CASSPTGMGVGYTF. The DNA for the CDR3 is TGTGCCAGCAGCCCGACAGGGATGGGCGTTGGCTACACCTTC. Combining the CDR3 with reference TRBV7-9 and TRBJ1-2 gives the whole variable domain DTGVSQNPRHKITKRGQNVTFRCDPISEHNRLYWYRQTLGQGPEFLTYFQNEAQLEKSRLLSDRFSAERPKGSFSTLEIQRTEQGDSAMYLCASSPTGMGVGYTFGSGTRLTVV.

The chain carries TRBV28 and TRBJ2-1; D remains ambiguous. The V gene's germline CDR1 is MDHEN and CDR2 SYDVKM. The CDR3 length is 14 residues. Trimming pared 4 bases from V and 0 bases from J, leaving 7 bases between. CDR3 amino acids: CASSSLLSYNEQFF. The CDR3, as DNA: TGTGCCAGCAGTTCTCTCCTCTCCTACAATGAGCAGTTCTTC.

The V call is TRBV5-5, the J call TRBJ1-1; D gene unclear. This CDR3 has 14 residues. Germline V lookup: CDR1 SGHKS, CDR2 YYEKEE (reference sequence). The V end was cut by 0 bases, the J end by 0 bases, with 6 bases between. The CDR3 reads CASSLGQVNTEAFF. The CDR3 coding sequence is TGTGCCAGCAGCTTGGGGCAGGTGAACACTGAAGCTTTCTTT.

The chain couples TRBV9 to TRBJ2-7, with 7 bases lining up with TRBD1. Germline V gene sequence: CDR1 SGDLS, CDR2 YYNGEE. The CDR3 extends over 14 amino acids. J lost 4 bases, V lost 3 bases, and 7 bases had no gene match. CDR3 region: CASSGATGPYEQYF. The DNA for the CDR3 is TGTGCCAGCAGCGGAGCGACAGGGCCGTACGAGCAGTACTTC.

Only one count was recorded for this clone. The chain has TRBV18 and TRBJ1-4; 7 bases align to TRBD1. Trimming took 1 base from V and 8 from J; bases not matched to a gene: 13. CDR3 length: 17 residues. CDR1 and CDR2 from the germline V gene are KGHSH and LQKENI. The CDR3 here is CASSPQDRAVIREKLFF. CDR3 in DNA: TGTGCCAGCTCACCACAAGACAGGGCGGTGATTAGGGAAAAACTGTTTTTT.

This chain connects TRBV3-1 (or the pseudogene TRBV3-2) to TRBJ2-7; possible D gene TRBD2, 6 bases. The CDR3 totals 16 residues. In germline, CDR1 is LGHDT, CDR2 YNNKEL (reference sequence). Trimming left V 6 bases short and J 3 bases short, with 21 bases between. The CDR3 region is CASRTERRGRIYEQYF. CDR3 DNA: TGTGCCAGCAGGACCGAACGGAGGGGCCGCATCTACGAGCAGTACTTC.